This record concerns one TCR beta chain sequence. The antigen is undetermined. These data belong to a study of cytomegalovirus exposure and HLA in healthy donors. Findings and caveats of the study: DRB1 had the most TCR associations and HLA-C the fewest, a later analysis found, with rates varying by HLA locus.

The germline V gene has CDR1 MNHEY and CDR2 SMNVEV (reference sequence). Trimming cost V 6 bases and J 8 bases, with 16 bases left between them. CDR3 length equals 13 residues. Amplification used 60 Vbeta primers and 13 Jbeta primers. Libraries were prepared by immunoSEQ multiplex PCR; TCRdb keeps only in-frame clonotypes and omits some of them. The sample's table shows about 110,000 clones. The TCR originated in a man over 45 in good health and CMV-seronegative. The chain employs TRBV27 and TRBJ1-2; D might be TRBD1 (5 bases). The material sequenced was PBMCs. CDR3 nucleotide sequence: TGTGCCAGCAGCCCAACAGGAATAGGGGGCTACACCTTC. Its protein is CASSPTGIGGYTF.